These 4 T cell receptor beta chains were sequenced from one sample in a study of human T cells and chemical hapten exposure. Time point meaning: pre-sensitization, week 0. Treatment meaning: therapeutic diphenylcyclopropenone sensitization with weekly scalp DPC. MiXCR, applied by TCRdb to the RACE reads, yields one record per CDR3 protein. The table records approximately 320,000 distinct CDR3 sequences, 5.5% of them present only once. Sequencing used whole blood, obtained in connection with sensitization to the hapten diphenylcyclopropenone (DPC). These receptor sequences come from a woman under 30 with alopecia areata. Some clones in this sample may be carry-over from other donors' samples.

Only a few counts were recorded for this clonotype. J is TRBJ2-3 and V is TRBV27; possibly TRBD2 for D (6 bases). The germline gives CDR1 MNHEY, CDR2 SMNVEV (reference sequence). The CDR3 extends over 16 amino acids. V was pared by 5 bases and J by 4 bases, with 19 bases between. CDR3 protein: CASSPFRDGGADTQYF. CDR3 nucleotide sequence: TGTGCCAGCAGTCCTTTCCGGGACGGGGGTGCAGATACGCAGTATTTT.

This chain connects TRBV28 to TRBJ2-3; D is ambiguous. In germline, CDR1 is MDHEN, CDR2 SYDVKM. There are 13 residues in the CDR3. Trimming cost V 4 bases and J 3 bases, with 8 bases left between them. The CDR3 region has the DNA TGTGCCAGCAGTTCGCATTTAACAGATACGCAGTATTTT. This encodes CASSSHLTDTQYF.

This clonotype has ten or more counts. V gene TRBV29-1 combines with J gene TRBJ1-1; D remains unclear. Germline assignment: CDR1 SQVTM and CDR2 ANQGSEA. The CDR3 totals 12 residues. V gave up 7 bases and J gave up 5 bases, with 14 bases separating them. CDR3 protein: CSGAISGTEAFF. In DNA, the CDR3 is TGCAGCGGTGCCATTTCGGGTACTGAAGCTTTCTTT.

In this sample, this clonotype turned up a few times. The chain has TRBV5-6 and TRBJ1-2; no reliable D call. The CDR3 extends over 14 amino acids. The V gene lost 0 bases and the J gene lost 3 bases, with 9 bases spanning the gap. Germline lookup yields CDR1 SGHDT and CDR2 YYEEEE. The CDR3: CASSLDDTYYGYTF. The CDR3 bases are TGTGCCAGCAGCTTGGATGACACCTACTATGGCTACACCTTC.